The clone carrying this TCR beta chain has only one observation. TCRdb's table, derived via immunoSEQ multiplex PCR, lists solely in-frame clones and lacks some. The sample shows approximately 49,000 clones, approximately 88% of them seen only once. The source of the sample is a study of blood T cell repertoires in COVID-19. This CDR3 contains 12 residues. Between the trimmed V and J ends, which lost 4 bases and 4 bases, there was a span of 6 bases. Germline V lookup: CDR1 LNHDA, CDR2 SQIVND (reference sequence). This sequence was found in a middle-aged man with acute or convalescent COVID-19. This sequence joins TRBV19 and TRBJ2-3; D remains unclear. The sequenced sample was peripheral blood. The CDR3 DNA sequence: TGTGCCAGTAGTACTCCCCCAGATACGCAGTATTTT. Protein sequence: CASSTPPDTQYF.